Following are 13 T cell receptor beta chains from one sample sequenced in a study of blood T cell repertoires in COVID-19. The table came from immunoSEQ multiplex PCR; TCRdb's copy has only in-frame clones and leaves some out. Of about 62,000 clones in the sample, more than 90% were seen once. Sequencing was done on a sample of peripheral blood. The receptors originated from a human donor in a cohort sampled during active COVID-19.

The CDR3 protein is CAVFLRDYNEQFF. The CDR3 DNA reads as TGTGCCGTTTTCCTGAGGGACTACAATGAGCAGTTCTTC. The chain joins TRBV7-3 to TRBJ2-1; possibly TRBD2 for D (5 bases). Trimming took 11 bases from V and 3 from J, leaving 14 bases between them. This CDR3 comprises 13 residues. The V gene's germline CDR1 is SGHTA and CDR2 FQGTGA.

V gene TRBV28 combines with J gene TRBJ2-1; tentatively, D is TRBD2 (6 bases). Germline V lookup: CDR1 MDHEN, CDR2 SYDVKM. This CDR3 comprises 11 residues. Trimming removed 6 bases at V and 10 bases at J, with 10 bases between. The CDR3: CASSWDWEQFF. The CDR3 nucleotides read TGTGCCAGCAGCTGGGACTGGGAGCAGTTCTTC.

This chain joins TRBV5-1 and TRBJ2-3, with D possibly matching TRBD2 (6 bases). The CDR3 consists of 14 residues. Per the germline V gene, CDR1 is SGHRS and CDR2 is YFSETQ. Trimming pared 1 base from V and 7 bases from J, leaving 13 bases between. CDR3 protein: CASSLSLATNTQYF. The CDR3 nucleotides read TGCGCCAGCAGCTTGTCCCTAGCGACAAATACGCAGTATTTT. The entire variable domain, with the rest obtained from reference TRBV5-1 and TRBJ2-3, is as follows: KAGVTQTPRYLIKTRGQQVTLSCSPISGHRSVSWYQQTPGQGLQFLFEYFSETQRNKGNFPGRFSGRQFSNSRSEMNVSTLELGDSALYLCASSLSLATNTQYFGPGTRLTVL.

This clone was found once. The chain employs TRBV29-1 and TRBJ1-4, with TRBD1 as a possible D gene (6 bases). The V end was cut by 5 bases, the J end by 7 bases, with 14 bases between. The CDR3 loop spans 13 amino acids. Germline lookup yields CDR1 SQVTM and CDR2 ANQGSEA. The CDR3 DNA reads TGCAGCGTTCACCAGGGGTATGGTGAAAAACTGTTTTTT. Translated, it gives CSVHQGYGEKLFF.

The chain recombines TRBV3-1 (or the pseudogene TRBV3-2) with TRBJ2-5; 13 nucleotides align to TRBD2. Germline trimming cut 2 bases from V and 5 bases from J; bases unmatched to any gene: 14. Germline V gives CDR1 LGHDT, CDR2 YNNKEL (reference sequence). The length of the CDR3 is 19 residues. The CDR3 spells CASSQPRTSGGWGWETQYF. CDR3 nucleotides: TGTGCCAGCAGCCAACCACGGACTAGCGGGGGTTGGGGTTGGGAGACCCAGTACTTC.

This clone has just one count. A read error may account for a junction end that differs from germline. The J gene is TRBJ2-7, the V gene TRBV6-5; D is possibly TRBD2 (6 bases). Germline CDR1 is MNHEY and CDR2 is SVGAGI. The CDR3 extends over 11 amino acids. In DNA, the CDR3 is TGTGCCAGCAGTTACGGGACTCTCACTTTCTTC. Translating it yields CASSYGTLTFF.

The rearrangement links TRBV29-1 to TRBJ1-1, with D possibly TRBD1 on 5 matching bases. The CDR3 is made up of 13 amino acids. V was shortened by 6 bases and J by 0 bases, with 11 bases between the two germline ends. Germline V gene sequence: CDR1 SQVTM, CDR2 ANQGSEA. CDR3 coding DNA: TGCAGCGTAGGACACTTACTGAACACTGAAGCTTTCTTT. Translating gives CSVGHLLNTEAFF. Based on the CDR3 plus reference TRBV29-1 and TRBJ1-1, the full variable domain is SAVISQKPSRDICQRGTSLTIQCQVDSQVTMMFWYRQQPGQSLTLIATANQGSEATYESGFVIDKFPISRPNLTFSTLTVSNMSPEDSSIYLCSVGHLLNTEAFFGQGTRLTVV.

The chain uses TRBV5-1 and TRBJ1-3; 7 bases align to TRBD1. This CDR3 contains 16 residues. After removal of 4 bases from V and 2 bases from J, the junction contained 9 bases not matched to a gene. Germline CDR1 and CDR2: SGHRS and YFSETQ. Written as DNA, the CDR3 is TGCGCCAGCAGCGCCAATCAGGGGGGCCCTGGAAACACCATATATTTT. It is translated as CASSANQGGPGNTIYF.

V usage is TRBV5-1 and J usage is TRBJ1-2; no reliable D call. Per germline, CDR1 SGHRS and CDR2 YFSETQ. CDR3 length equals 13 residues. V lost 6 bases to trimming and J lost 3 bases, with 12 bases between them. This CDR3 is CASTPAAYYGYTF. CDR3 DNA sequence: TGCGCCAGCACGCCGGCGGCTTACTATGGCTACACCTTC.

The chain couples TRBV21-1 to TRBJ2-7; the DNA was not used to check the table's D call, TRBD2. TRBV21-1 is a known pseudogene. The CDR3 has 17 amino acids. The chain's CDR3 is CASSKGHARGSSYEQYF. The CDR3 DNA reads as TGTGCCAGCAGCAAAGGGCATGCACGGGGTAGCTCCTACGAGCAGTACTTC.

The CDR3 region has the DNA TGTGCCAGCAGCTTAAAGAGCGGAGGGGCCGATACGCAGTATTTT. Its translation: CASSLKSGGADTQYF. The rearrangement uses TRBV7-3 and TRBJ2-3; perhaps TRBD2 as D (6 bases). The CDR3 has 15 residues. V lost 1 base, J lost 6 bases, and 14 bases lay in between. Germline CDR1 and CDR2: SGHTA and FQGTGA.

The gene calls are TRBV28 and TRBJ2-2; TRBD2 is a possible D gene (6 bases). The CDR3 sequence is 14 residues long. The V and J ends lost 4 bases and 5 bases respectively, with 11 bases between them. Germline V gene lookup returns CDR1 MDHEN and CDR2 SYDVKM. The CDR3 bases are TGTGCCAGCAGTTCCTCGGGGGAGACCGGGGAGCTGTTTTTT. Amino acids: CASSSSGETGELFF.

J is TRBJ1-2 and V is TRBV6-2 or TRBV6-3, with TRBD1 identical over 8 bases. With 6 bases clipped from V and 4 bases from J, the junction kept 13 bases outside the gene matches. Germline V lookup: CDR1 MNHEY, CDR2 SVGEGT. This CDR3 comprises 16 residues. The CDR3 loop is CASSLPHRGVFYGYTF. For the CDR3, the DNA is TGTGCCAGCAGCCTCCCCCACAGGGGGGTGTTCTATGGCTACACCTTC.